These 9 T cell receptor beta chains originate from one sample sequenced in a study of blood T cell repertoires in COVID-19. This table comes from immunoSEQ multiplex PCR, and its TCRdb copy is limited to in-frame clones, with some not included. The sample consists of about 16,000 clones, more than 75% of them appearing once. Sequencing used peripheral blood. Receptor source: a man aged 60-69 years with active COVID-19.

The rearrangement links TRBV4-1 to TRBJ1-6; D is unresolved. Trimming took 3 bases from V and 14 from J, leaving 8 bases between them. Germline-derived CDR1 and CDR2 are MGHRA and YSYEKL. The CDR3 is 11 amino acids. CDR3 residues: CASSQDFTLHF. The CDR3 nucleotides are TGCGCCAGCAGCCAGGACTTCACCCTCCACTTT.

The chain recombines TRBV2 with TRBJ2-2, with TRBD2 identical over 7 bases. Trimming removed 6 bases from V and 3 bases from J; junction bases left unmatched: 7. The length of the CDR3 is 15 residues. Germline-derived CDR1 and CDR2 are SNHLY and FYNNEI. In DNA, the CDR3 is TGTGCCAGCAGGTGGGGTCGGGGGGACACCGGGGAGCTGTTTTTT. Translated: CASRWGRGDTGELFF.

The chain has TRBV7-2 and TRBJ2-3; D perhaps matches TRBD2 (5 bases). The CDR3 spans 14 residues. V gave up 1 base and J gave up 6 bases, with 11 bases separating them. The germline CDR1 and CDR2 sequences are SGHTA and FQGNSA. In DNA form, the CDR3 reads TGTGCCAGCAGCTTAGGGACGCGCGGGGATACGCAGTATTTT. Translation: CASSLGTRGDTQYF.

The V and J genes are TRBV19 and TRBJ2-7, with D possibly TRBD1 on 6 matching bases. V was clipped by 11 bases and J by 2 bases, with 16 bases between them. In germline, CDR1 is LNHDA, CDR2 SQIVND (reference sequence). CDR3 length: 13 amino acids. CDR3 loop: CAASWGPTYEQYF. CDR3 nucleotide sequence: TGTGCCGCCTCGTGGGGGCCTACCTACGAGCAGTACTTC.

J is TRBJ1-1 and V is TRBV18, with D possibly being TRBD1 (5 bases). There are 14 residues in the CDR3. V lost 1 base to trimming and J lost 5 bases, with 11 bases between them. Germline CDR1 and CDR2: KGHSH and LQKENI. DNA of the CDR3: TGTGCCAGCTCACCACTTAGGGGCGGAACTGAAGCTTTCTTT. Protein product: CASSPLRGGTEAFF.

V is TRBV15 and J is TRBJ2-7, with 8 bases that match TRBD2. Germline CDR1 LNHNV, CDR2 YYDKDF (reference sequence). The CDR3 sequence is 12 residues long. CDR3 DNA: TGTGCCACCAGCAGGGACCGGGGGGGCCTCCACGTC. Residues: CATSRDRGGLHV.

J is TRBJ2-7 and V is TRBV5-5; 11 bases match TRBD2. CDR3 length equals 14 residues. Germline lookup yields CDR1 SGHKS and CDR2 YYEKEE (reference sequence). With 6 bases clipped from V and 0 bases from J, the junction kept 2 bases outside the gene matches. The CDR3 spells CASKTSGGSYEQYV. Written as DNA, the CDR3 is TGTGCCAGCAAAACTAGCGGGGGCTCCTACGAGCAGTACGTC.

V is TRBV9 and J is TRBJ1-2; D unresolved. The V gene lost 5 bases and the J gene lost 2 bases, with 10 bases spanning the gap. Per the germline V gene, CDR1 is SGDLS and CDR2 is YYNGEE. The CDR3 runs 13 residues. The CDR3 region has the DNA TGTGCCAGCAGTGGAGCGGGGAACTATGGCTACACCTTC. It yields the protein CASSGAGNYGYTF. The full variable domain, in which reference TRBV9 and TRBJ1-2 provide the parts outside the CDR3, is DSGVTQTPKHLITATGQRVTLRCSPRSGDLSVYWYQQSLDQGLQFLIQYYNGEERAKGNILERFSAQQFPDLHSELNLSSLELGDSALYFCASSGAGNYGYTFGSGTRLTVV.

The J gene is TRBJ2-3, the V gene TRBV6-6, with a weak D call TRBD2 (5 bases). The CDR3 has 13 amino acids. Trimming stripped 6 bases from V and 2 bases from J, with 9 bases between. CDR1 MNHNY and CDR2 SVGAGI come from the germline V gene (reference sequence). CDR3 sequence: CASRDSLTDTQYF. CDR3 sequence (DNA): TGTGCCAGCAGGGACTCTCTCACAGATACGCAGTATTTT.